This T cell receptor beta chain was identified in a study of CD8 T cells in Susac syndrome. Broader study findings: The study's TCR sequencing and HLA analysis drew on a certain number of individuals. That number was acknowledged as relatively small.

Reverse transcription of roughly 0.5 to 1 ug RNA used random hexamers. An immunoSEQ multiplex PCR amplified TCR beta CDR3 over 54 Vbeta and 13 Jbeta. TCRdb called the immunoSEQ multiplex PCR reads again in MiXCR, with one record for every CDR3 protein. The sample lists about 200,000 distinct CDR3 sequences; roughly 96% were seen once. TCR beta sequencing covered blood CD8+ and CD4+ T cells. TEMRA cells were FACS-enriched, with CD8+ and CD4+ T cells isolated negatively. Trimming cost V 1 base and J 8 bases, with 8 bases left between them. The germline V gene encodes CDR1 LGHNA and CDR2 YNFKEQ. The CDR3 length is 12 residues. Only a few counts were recorded for this clonotype. Its matching antigen is unknown.

The chain has TRBV4-2 and TRBJ1-2; no reliable D call. The TCR sequence derives from a human donor with multiple sclerosis. Material for sequencing was CD4+ T cells from PBMCs. The CDR3 sequence: CASSQAGGGYTF. CDR3 bases: TGTGCCAGCAGCCAAGCCGGTGGGGGCTACACCTTC.